This TCR beta chain stems from a study of T cell repertoires in cytomegalovirus infection. Whole-study context: HLA-C-restricted CMV epitopes, recently identified, and well-studied HLA-B-restricted ones were used by the study. The public TCR beta signatures pointed to both CMV infection and matching HLA type.

TCRdb re-derived calls from the reads in MiXCR, one entry per CDR3 protein. The top ten clones hold about 14% of a sample with about a million distinct CDR3 sequences, roughly 30% of them seen once. A note on this clonotype: Its target is not known.

CDR1 MNHEY and CDR2 SVGEGT come from the germline V gene. CDR3 length equals 15 residues. V gave up 6 bases and J gave up 1 base; unmatched junction bases: 2. V and J are TRBV6-2 or TRBV6-3 and TRBJ2-3; 12 bases are a match to TRBD2. This TCR derives from a human donor in good health (CMV status not recorded). Some clones in this sample may be carry-over from other donors' samples. This material consisted of cultured CD8+ T cells from PBMCs, taken from culture after CMV antigen stimulation. CDR3 sequence (DNA): TGTGCCAGCAGAGGACTAGCGGGGCGCACAGATACGCAGTATTTT. This codes for CASRGLAGRTDTQYF.